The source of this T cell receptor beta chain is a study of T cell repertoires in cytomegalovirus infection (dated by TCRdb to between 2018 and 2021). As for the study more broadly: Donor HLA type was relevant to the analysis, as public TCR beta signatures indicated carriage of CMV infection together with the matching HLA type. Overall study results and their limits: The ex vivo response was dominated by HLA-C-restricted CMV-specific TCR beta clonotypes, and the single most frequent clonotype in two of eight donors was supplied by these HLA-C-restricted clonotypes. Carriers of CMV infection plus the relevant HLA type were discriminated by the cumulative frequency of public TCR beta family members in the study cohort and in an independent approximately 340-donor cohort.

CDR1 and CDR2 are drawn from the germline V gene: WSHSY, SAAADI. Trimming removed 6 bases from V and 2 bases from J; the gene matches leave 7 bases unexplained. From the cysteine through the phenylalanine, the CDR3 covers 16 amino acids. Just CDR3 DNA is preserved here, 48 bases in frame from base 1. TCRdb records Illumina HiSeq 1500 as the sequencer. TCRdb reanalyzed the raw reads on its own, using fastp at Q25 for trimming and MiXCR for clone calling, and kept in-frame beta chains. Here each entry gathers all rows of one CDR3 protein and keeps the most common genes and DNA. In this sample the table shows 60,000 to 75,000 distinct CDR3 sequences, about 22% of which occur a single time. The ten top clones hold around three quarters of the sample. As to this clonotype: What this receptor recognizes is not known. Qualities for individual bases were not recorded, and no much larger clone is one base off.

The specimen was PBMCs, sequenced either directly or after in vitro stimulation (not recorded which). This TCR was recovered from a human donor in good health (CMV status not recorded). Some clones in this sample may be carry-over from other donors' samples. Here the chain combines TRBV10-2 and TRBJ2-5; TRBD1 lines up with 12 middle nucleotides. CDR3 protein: CASRPPGQGAQETQYF. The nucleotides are TGCGCCAGCAGACCCCCGGGACAGGGGGCTCAAGAGACCCAGTACTTC.